The clone carrying this T cell receptor (beta chain) was detected only a few times. This entry comes from a study of early T cells in non-severe SARS-CoV-2 infection. Study context: Sequencing of unsorted whole blood was done on bulk RNA, leaving chains unpaired.

In TCRdb, the 5' RACE reads were re-called with MiXCR into one record per CDR3 protein. The sample consists of about 80,000 distinct CDR3 sequences, over 4% of them appearing once. The V and J ends lost 8 bases and 8 bases respectively, with 15 bases between them. The CDR3 extends over 12 amino acids. The sample was whole blood, taken at baseline. The chain couples TRBV12-3 or TRBV12-4 to TRBJ1-2; D may be TRBD1 (6 bases). The sequence was obtained from an adult who was a healthcare worker with PCR-confirmed SARS-CoV-2 infection or an uninfected control (not recorded which). The CDR3 DNA follows: TGTGCCAGCGGGGACACCATACGAGGCTACACCTTC. Encoded protein: CASGDTIRGYTF.